The rows below give T cell receptor beta chains drawn from one sample of a study of blood T cell repertoires in COVID-19. Sequenced by immunoSEQ multiplex PCR; TCRdb stores in-frame clones only, minus some. Seen here are 360,000 or so clones, nearly 90% observed once, and the top ten hold roughly 6.8%. What was sequenced was peripheral blood. These receptors all stem from a man younger than 35 with active or convalescent COVID-19. Both conserved end residues are part of each CDR3. Fields, in order: CDR3 DNA, CDR3 protein, clone size, D gene, J gene, V gene. D genes are given only for firm matches. Clone size, where shown, is once, few, many, or a class for clones that have expanded.

CDR3nt: TGTGCCAGCATCCCACAGGGGGCCGGGTTGGGTGAAGCTTTCTTT
CDR3aa: CASIPQGAGLGEAFF
abundance: NA
d_gene: TRBD1
j_gene: TRBJ1-1
v_gene: TRBV6-5

CDR3nt: TGTGCCAGCAGCTTAGAACCCGTTGAGGGGGGCGGGGGAGATACGCAGTATTTT
CDR3aa: CASSLEPVEGGGGDTQYF
abundance: NA
d_gene: NA
j_gene: TRBJ2-3
v_gene: TRBV7-8

CDR3nt: TGTGCCAGCACCCTGTGGTTTAGGACATGTACGGTCGCTTTCTTT
CDR3aa: CASTLWFRTCTVAFF
abundance: NA
d_gene: NA
j_gene: TRBJ1-1
v_gene: TRBV3-1/TRBV3-2

CDR3nt: TGTGCCAGCTCACCGGCGGAGGGTAGGAGCTATGGCTACACCTTC
CDR3aa: CASSPAEGRSYGYTF
abundance: NA
d_gene: NA
j_gene: TRBJ1-2
v_gene: TRBV18

CDR3nt: TGTGCCAGCAGCCTTAAGGCGGGACCCCCCCCTAAGCAGCCCCAGCATTTT
CDR3aa: CASSLKAGPPPKQPQHF
abundance: NA
d_gene: NA
j_gene: TRBJ1-5
v_gene: TRBV28

CDR3nt: TGTGCCAGCAGAGAGCTAGCGGGAGTCAAAAACATTCAGTACTTC
CDR3aa: CASRELAGVKNIQYF
abundance: NA
d_gene: TRBD2
j_gene: TRBJ2-4
v_gene: TRBV7-2

CDR3nt: TGTGCCAGCAGCGTAGGACTAGCGGGGGGCGGAAGCTCCTACAATGAGCAGTTCTTC
CDR3aa: CASSVGLAGGGSSYNEQFF
abundance: NA
d_gene: TRBD2
j_gene: TRBJ2-1
v_gene: TRBV9

CDR3nt: TGTGCCAGCTCGAAAACAGGGCCTCAGCCCCAGCATTTT
CDR3aa: CASSKTGPQPQHF
abundance: NA
d_gene: NA
j_gene: TRBJ1-5
v_gene: TRBV18

CDR3nt: TGTGCCAGCAACGTGGGAACAGGGGACAAGTATGGCTACACCTTC
CDR3aa: CASNVGTGDKYGYTF
abundance: few
d_gene: TRBD1
j_gene: TRBJ1-2
v_gene: TRBV28

CDR3nt: TGTGCCAGCAGCCCGGGCGGGACAGGGACTGAAGCTTTCTTT
CDR3aa: CASSPGGTGTEAFF
abundance: NA
d_gene: TRBD1
j_gene: TRBJ1-1
v_gene: TRBV11-1

CDR3nt: TGTGCCAGCAGCTTAACAGGAGGTACGGGACTTCCAATCAATGAGCAGTTCTTC
CDR3aa: CASSLTGGTGLPINEQFF
abundance: NA
d_gene: NA
j_gene: TRBJ2-1
v_gene: TRBV7-3

CDR3nt: TGTGCCAGCAGCTTAGCGGGGGTAGGAGATACGCAGTATTTT
CDR3aa: CASSLAGVGDTQYF
abundance: once
d_gene: NA
j_gene: TRBJ2-3
v_gene: TRBV11-2

CDR3nt: TGTGCCAGCAGCCTTGGTAGGGGGCTCTCCTACAATGAGCAGTTCTTC
CDR3aa: CASSLGRGLSYNEQFF
abundance: NA
d_gene: TRBD1
j_gene: TRBJ2-1
v_gene: TRBV27

CDR3nt: TGCGCCAGCAGTCAGAAGGAGTTTTCACCCCTCCACTTT
CDR3aa: CASSQKEFSPLHF
abundance: NA
d_gene: NA
j_gene: TRBJ1-6
v_gene: TRBV5-1

CDR3nt: TGTGCCAGCAGCTTAGCGGGTAATAGCAATCAGCCCCAGCATTTT
CDR3aa: CASSLAGNSNQPQHF
abundance: NA
d_gene: NA
j_gene: TRBJ1-5
v_gene: TRBV11-2

CDR3nt: TGTGCCAGCAGCTTCGGGACAGACCAAGAGACCCAGTACTTC
CDR3aa: CASSFGTDQETQYF
abundance: NA
d_gene: TRBD1
j_gene: TRBJ2-5
v_gene: TRBV11-1

CDR3nt: TGTGCCAGCAGCTTGGGGGAGGGGATAGGGGCTGAAGCTTTCTTT
CDR3aa: CASSLGEGIGAEAFF
abundance: NA
d_gene: NA
j_gene: TRBJ1-1
v_gene: TRBV5-4

CDR3nt: TGCGCCAGCAGCCAAGTCGGCGGCCCCACCTACGAGCAGTACTTC
CDR3aa: CASSQVGGPTYEQYF
abundance: NA
d_gene: NA
j_gene: TRBJ2-7
v_gene: TRBV4-1

CDR3nt: TGTGCCAGCAGCCAACAGGGAGGGGATACGCAGTATTTT
CDR3aa: CASSQQGGDTQYF
abundance: NA
d_gene: TRBD2
j_gene: TRBJ2-3
v_gene: TRBV3-1/TRBV3-2

CDR3nt: TGTGCCAGCAGCGTCGAGACAGGATCACTCCAGCATTTT
CDR3aa: CASSVETGSLQHF
abundance: NA
d_gene: NA
j_gene: TRBJ1-5
v_gene: TRBV9

CDR3nt: TGTGCCAGCAGTTCACGGGGGGCGTATGGCTACACCTTC
CDR3aa: CASSSRGAYGYTF
abundance: NA
d_gene: NA
j_gene: TRBJ1-2
v_gene: TRBV6-5

CDR3nt: TGTGCCAGCAGCTTACTGGGGGCTCACTACGAGCAGTACTTC
CDR3aa: CASSLLGAHYEQYF
abundance: NA
d_gene: NA
j_gene: TRBJ2-7
v_gene: TRBV11-2

CDR3nt: TGCGCCAGCAGCTTGACAGGGCTCTATGGCTACACCTTC
CDR3aa: CASSLTGLYGYTF
abundance: NA
d_gene: NA
j_gene: TRBJ1-2
v_gene: TRBV5-1

CDR3nt: TGTGCCAGCAGTTTGGGCTTTCAGGACACCTATAGCAATCAGCCCCAGCATTTT
CDR3aa: CASSLGFQDTYSNQPQHF
abundance: NA
d_gene: NA
j_gene: TRBJ1-5
v_gene: TRBV27

CDR3nt: TGTGCCAGCAGGGTGTCAGGTGGTTCACCCCTCCACTTT
CDR3aa: CASRVSGGSPLHF
abundance: NA
d_gene: NA
j_gene: TRBJ1-6
v_gene: TRBV12-3/TRBV12-4